This TCR beta chain was sequenced during a study of cytomegalovirus exposure and HLA in healthy donors. This clone came up once. Per the germline V gene, CDR1 is ENHRY and CDR2 is SYGVKD. The CDR3 consists of 13 residues. Trimming took off 9 bases at V and 3 bases at J, with 14 bases between the two ends. The table came from immunoSEQ multiplex PCR; TCRdb's copy has only in-frame clones and leaves some out. Among about 220,000 clones listed, roughly 89% were seen once. The sample comprised PBMCs. The clonotype was recovered from a man younger than 35 in good health and CMV-seronegative. The chain has TRBV10-3 and TRBJ1-1; D may be TRBD1 (6 bases). CDR3 bases: TGTGCCATTTCGAGGGACAAGCACACTGAAGCTTTCTTT. This translates into CAISRDKHTEAFF.